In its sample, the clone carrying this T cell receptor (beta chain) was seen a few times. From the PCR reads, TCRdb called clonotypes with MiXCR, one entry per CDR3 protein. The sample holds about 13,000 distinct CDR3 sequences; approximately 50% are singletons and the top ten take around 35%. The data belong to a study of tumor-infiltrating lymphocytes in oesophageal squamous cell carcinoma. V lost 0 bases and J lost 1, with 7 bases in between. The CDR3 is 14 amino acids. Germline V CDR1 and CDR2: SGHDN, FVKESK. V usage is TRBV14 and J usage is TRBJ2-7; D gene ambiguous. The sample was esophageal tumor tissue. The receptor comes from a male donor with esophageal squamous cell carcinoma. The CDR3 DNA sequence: TGTGCCAGCAGCCAAGATGATATTTCCTACGAGCAGTACTTC. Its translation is CASSQDDISYEQYF.